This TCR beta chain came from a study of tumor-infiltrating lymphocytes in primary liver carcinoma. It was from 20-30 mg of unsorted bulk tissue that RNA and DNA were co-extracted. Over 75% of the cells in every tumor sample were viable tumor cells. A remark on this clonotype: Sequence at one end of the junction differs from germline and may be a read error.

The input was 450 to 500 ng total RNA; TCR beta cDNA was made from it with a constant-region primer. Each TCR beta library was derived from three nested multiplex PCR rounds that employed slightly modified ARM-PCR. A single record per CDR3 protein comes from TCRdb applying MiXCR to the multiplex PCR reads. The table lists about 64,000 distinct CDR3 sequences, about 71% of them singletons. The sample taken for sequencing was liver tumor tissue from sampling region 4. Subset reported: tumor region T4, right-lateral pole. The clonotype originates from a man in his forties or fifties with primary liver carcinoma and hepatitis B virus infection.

CDR3 nucleotides: TGTGCCATCAGGGCTCCCCCCGGGACTAGCCTTACATCTGGCGAGGAGTACTTC. It encodes CAIRAPPGTSLTSGEEYF. V and J are TRBV10-3 and TRBJ2-7; 9 bases line up with TRBD2. Germline V gives CDR1 ENHRY, CDR2 SYGVKD. The CDR3 loop spans 18 amino acids.